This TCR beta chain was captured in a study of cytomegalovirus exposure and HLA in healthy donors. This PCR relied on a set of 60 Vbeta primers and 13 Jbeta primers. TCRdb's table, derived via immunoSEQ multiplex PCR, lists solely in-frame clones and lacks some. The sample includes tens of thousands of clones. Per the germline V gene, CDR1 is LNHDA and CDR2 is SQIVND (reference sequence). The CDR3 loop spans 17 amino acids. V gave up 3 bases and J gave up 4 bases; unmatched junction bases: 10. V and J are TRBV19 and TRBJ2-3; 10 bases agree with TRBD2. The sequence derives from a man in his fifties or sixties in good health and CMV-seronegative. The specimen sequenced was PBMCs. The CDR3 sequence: CASSIFSLAGLPDTQYF. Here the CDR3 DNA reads TGTGCCAGTAGTATCTTCTCACTAGCGGGGTTACCAGATACGCAGTATTTT.